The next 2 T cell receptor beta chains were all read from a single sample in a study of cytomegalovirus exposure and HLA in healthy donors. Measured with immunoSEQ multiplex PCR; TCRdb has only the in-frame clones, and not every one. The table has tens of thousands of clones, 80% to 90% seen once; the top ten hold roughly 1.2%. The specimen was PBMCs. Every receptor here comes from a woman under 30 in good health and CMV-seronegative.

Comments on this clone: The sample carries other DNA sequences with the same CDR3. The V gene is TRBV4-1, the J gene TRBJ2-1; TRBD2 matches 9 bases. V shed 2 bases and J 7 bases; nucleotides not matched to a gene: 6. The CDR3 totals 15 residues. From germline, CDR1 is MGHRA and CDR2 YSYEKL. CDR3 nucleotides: TGCGCCAGCAGCCAATTGGCGGGGGGGCTGAATGAGCAGTTCTTC. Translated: CASSQLAGGLNEQFF.

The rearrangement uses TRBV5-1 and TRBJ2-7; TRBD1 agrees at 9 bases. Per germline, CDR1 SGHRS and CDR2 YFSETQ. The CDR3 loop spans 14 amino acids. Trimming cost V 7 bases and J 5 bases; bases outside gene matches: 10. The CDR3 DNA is TGCGCCAGCTACCGACAGGGGGGGCTGGACGAGCAGTACTTC. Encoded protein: CASYRQGGLDEQYF.